The source of this T cell receptor beta chain is a study of blood T cells in healthy people across ages. About the research overall: About one barcoded TCR beta cDNA was captured per two T cells.

Study outcomes and limitations: More naive CD4+ cells and higher diversity marked long-lived donors relative to aged donors.

V lost 5 bases to trimming and J lost 4 bases; unmatched junction nucleotides: 6. The germline gives CDR1 DFQATT, CDR2 SNEGSKA (reference sequence). The CDR3 has 13 residues. A second PCR of about 7 to 12 cycles used a sample-barcoded 5' primer and a J-beta primer mix. TCRdb processed the 5' RACE reads anew with MiXCR; each CDR3 protein has one entry. Among about 1.7 million distinct CDR3 sequences listed, approximately 30% were seen once. Concerning this clonotype itself: The antigen remains unidentified. It may be a read error: a sequence one base away is much more abundant. The conserved final phenylalanine or tryptophan is absent from the CDR3, which likely points to a read error.

This chain uses TRBV20-1 with TRBJ2-5; 8 bases match TRBD1. This receptor was taken from a woman aged 25 to 39 in good health. What was sequenced was blood. Written as DNA, the CDR3 is TGCAGTGCTCGGGGACAGGCAGGAGAGACCCAGTACTGC. Translating gives CSARGQAGETQYC.